Given below is one TCR beta chain in context. Its target is not known. The sample comes from a study of cytomegalovirus exposure and HLA in healthy donors. Overall study findings and caveats: Altogether, 170 or so TCR beta chains were recorded as cytomegalovirus-associated. Association of a missense DCLRE1C variant with TCR beta V- and J-gene trimming was reported in a later analysis. The majority of CMV-associated TCR beta chains were reported as apparently HLA-restricted in a later analysis.

A multiplex PCR was run with 60 Vbeta primers and 13 Jbeta primers. Libraries were prepared by immunoSEQ multiplex PCR; TCRdb keeps only in-frame clonotypes and omits some of them. The table lists 120,000 or so clones, about four fifths of them singletons. Donors showed nominal health when sampled, although they likely had unrecorded immune exposures. The V end lost 2 bases, the J end lost 6 bases, and 8 bases lay between the germline ends. The CDR3 is 14 amino acids. Germline V gives CDR1 MNHEY, CDR2 SVGAGI. The sequence was obtained from a woman aged 45-60 years in good health and CMV-seropositive. Sequencing input: PBMCs. The V call is TRBV6-5, the J call TRBJ1-6; TRBD1 is a possible D gene (6 bases). The CDR3 is CASSYPDSNSPLHF. The DNA of the CDR3 is TGTGCCAGCAGTTACCCGGACAGTAATTCACCCCTCCACTTT.